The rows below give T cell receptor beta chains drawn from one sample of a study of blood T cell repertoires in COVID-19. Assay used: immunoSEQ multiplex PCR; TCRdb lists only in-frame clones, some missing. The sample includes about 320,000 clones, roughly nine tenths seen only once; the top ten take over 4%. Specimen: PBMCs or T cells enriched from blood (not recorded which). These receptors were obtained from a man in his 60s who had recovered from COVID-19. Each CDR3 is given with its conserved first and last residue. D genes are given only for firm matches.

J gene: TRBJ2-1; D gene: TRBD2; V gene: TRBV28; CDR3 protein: CASSSGLAGGLRNEQFF
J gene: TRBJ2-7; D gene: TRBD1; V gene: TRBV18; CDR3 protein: CASSPSGQGAYEQYF
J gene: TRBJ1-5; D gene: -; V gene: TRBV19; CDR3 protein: CASSIVQSYSNQPQHF
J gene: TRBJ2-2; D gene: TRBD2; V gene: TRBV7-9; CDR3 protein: CASSLHGGRKHTGELFF
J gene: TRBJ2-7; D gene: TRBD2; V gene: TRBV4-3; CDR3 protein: CASSQESGGGEQYF
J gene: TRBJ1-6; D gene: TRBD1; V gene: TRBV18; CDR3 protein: CASSPRPDRTNSPLHF
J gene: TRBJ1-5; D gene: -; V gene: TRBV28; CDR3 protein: CASSLWGRRNQPQHF
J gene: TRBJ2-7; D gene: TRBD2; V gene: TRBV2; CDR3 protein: CASTTSGETSYEQYF
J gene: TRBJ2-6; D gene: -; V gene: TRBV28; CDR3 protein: CASNWGEPGANVLTF
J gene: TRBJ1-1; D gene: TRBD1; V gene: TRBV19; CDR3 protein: CASSIGLWTGDPKAFF
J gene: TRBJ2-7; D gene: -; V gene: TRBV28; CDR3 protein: CASSLSWTNSYEQYF
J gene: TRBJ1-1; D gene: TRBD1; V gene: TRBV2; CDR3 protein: CASSAGQMNTEAFF
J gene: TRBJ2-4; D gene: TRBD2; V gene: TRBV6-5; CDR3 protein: CASSYSLSGQTNIQYF
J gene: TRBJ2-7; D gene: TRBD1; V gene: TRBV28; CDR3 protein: CASIGTGGSYEQYF
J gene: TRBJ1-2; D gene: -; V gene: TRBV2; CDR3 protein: CASSEYRDGGYTF
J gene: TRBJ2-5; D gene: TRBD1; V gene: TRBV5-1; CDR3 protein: CASSFLGDRGETQYF
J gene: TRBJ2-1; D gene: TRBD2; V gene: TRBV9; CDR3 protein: CASSATSGRSEQFF
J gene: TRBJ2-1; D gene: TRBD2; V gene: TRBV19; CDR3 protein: CASKATSGRVEQFF
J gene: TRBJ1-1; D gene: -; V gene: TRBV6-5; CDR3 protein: CASSPGPGEHTEAFF
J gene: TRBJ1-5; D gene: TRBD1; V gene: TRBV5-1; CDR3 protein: CASSSTTGGDQPQHF
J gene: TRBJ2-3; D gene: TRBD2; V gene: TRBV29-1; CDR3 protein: CSGRRSGRAPDTQYF
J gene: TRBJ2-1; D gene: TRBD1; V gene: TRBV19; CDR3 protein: CASRKQGGSYNEQFF
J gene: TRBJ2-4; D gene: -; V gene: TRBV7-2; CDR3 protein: CASSRPAGTKNIQYF
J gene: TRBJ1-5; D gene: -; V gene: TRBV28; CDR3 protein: CASSRDSNQPQHF
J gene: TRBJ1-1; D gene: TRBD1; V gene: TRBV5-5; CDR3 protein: CASSDRDRNTEAFF
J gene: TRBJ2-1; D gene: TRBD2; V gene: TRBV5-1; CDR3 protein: CASSPRLAGEDEQFF
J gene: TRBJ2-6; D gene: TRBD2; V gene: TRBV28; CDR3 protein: CASSEGLAGTGANVLTF
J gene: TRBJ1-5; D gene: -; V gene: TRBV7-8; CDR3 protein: CASSSLMLPRTDSNQPQHF
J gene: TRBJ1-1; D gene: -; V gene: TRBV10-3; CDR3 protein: CAISQSPGTFMGTEAFF
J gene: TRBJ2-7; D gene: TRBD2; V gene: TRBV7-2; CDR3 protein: CASSLGTSGRAGDYEQYF
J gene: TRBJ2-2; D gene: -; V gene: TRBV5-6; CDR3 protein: CASSPEGGREITGELFF
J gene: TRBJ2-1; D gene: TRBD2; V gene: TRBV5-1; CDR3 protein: CASSYRPGLADNEQFF
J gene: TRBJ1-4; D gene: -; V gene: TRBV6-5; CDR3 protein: CASRGTGVVEKLFF
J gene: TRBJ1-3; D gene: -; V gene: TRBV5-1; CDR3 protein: CASSLLAAGSGNTIYF
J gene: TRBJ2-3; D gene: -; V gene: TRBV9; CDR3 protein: CASQGPSSYGQYF
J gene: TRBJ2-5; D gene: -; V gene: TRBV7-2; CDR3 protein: CASSLFRGQETQYF
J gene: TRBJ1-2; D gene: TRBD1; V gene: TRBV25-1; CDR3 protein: CASSDDRGWVYGYTF
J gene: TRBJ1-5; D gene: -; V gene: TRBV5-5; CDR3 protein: CASSLQGQPQHF
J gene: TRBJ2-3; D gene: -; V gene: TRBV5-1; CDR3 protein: CASYHGALSPQYF
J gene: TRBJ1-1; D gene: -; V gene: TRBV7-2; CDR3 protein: CASSLAGLSNTEAFF
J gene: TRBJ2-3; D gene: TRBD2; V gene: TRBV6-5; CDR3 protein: CASSRLAGVNTQYF
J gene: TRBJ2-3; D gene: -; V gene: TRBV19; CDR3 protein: CASSVASSTDTQYF